This note documents a single T cell receptor (beta chain) sequence. What this receptor recognizes is not known. This likely came from a read error, as a far larger clone is one base away. The meaning of the sample's time point label: newly diagnosed GD, antithyroid drugs for less than 3 months. For both TCR sequencing and RNA sequencing, RNA was extracted from PBMCs using TRIzol. The diagnosis of Graves' disease followed American Thyroid Association guidelines. Patients for the study were recruited at an endocrinology department in Xi'an, China. Each patient gave approximately 8.8 milliliters of peripheral blood, collected in an EDTA anticoagulant tube. PBMCs were isolated by Ficoll Paque Plus density gradient separation without further T cell sorting. An Agilent 2100 Bioanalyzer and agarose gel were used to check RNA quality, and a NanoDrop 2000 was used to measure RNA concentration. The data belong to a study of regulatory T cells in long-lasting Graves disease (dated by TCRdb to the early 2020s). As for the study more broadly: In the newly diagnosed Graves' disease group, patients had been taking antithyroid drugs for less than 3 months. The study took place in China and was registered as a clinical trial. Patients with persistent Graves' disease were compared with patients with newly diagnosed Graves' disease using TCR sequencing and RNA sequencing of peripheral blood. A total of 33 samples were covered by TCR sequencing, comprising roughly 13 persistent and around 20 newly diagnosed Graves' disease patients. Study-wide findings and limitations: Patients with persistent disease shared more public clonotypes (over 2,500) than newly diagnosed patients did (966). Peripheral blood alone was examined, since thyroid tissue, which constituted the primary lesion, could not be accessed. Persistent Graves' disease patients showed lower TCR Shannon entropy and fewer highly expanded clones than newly diagnosed patients, suggesting clonal expansion. Sequencing and analysis were limited to the TCR beta chain. The authors noted that the small sample size was a limitation that may lower accuracy.

Library method: multiplex PCR. Sequenced on an Illumina HiSeq 4000. CDR3 regions were amplified by Arm-PCR with iRepertoire HTBI primers to construct TCR beta libraries. Before sequencing, the PCR products went through gel purification. Concerning the study's data processing: Across samples, 62 TRBV and roughly 13 TRBJ segments were identified and used for gene usage analysis of CDR3 amino acid clonotypes. COPE and FqMerger were used to merge filtered high-quality paired reads into contigs. BLAST was used to align contigs to IMGT TRBV, TRBD and TRBJ reference genes, with CDR3 defined following IMGT. Any clonotype with a frequency above 0.1% was classified as a highly expanded clone. Repertoire diversity was measured by Shannon entropy, and V-J evenness by the Gini coefficient. A clonotype was considered public if more than one individual shared it. Using fastp at Q25 and MiXCR, TCRdb reprocessed the public reads and kept productive beta chains. Under each unique CDR3 protein, matching rows form one entry showing the most common genes and DNA. None of the V and J calls come from the authors' own analysis; TCRdb made them. Within this sample are about 420,000 distinct CDR3 sequences, with roughly 17% of them counted one time only. The ten biggest clones cover approximately 22% of the sample.

These data were likewise used in another study, on T cells in Graves' hyperthyroidism and ophthalmopathy. The second study also describes: A patient counted as having stable Graves' hyperthyroidism if no progression to ophthalmopathy occurred over 18 months of follow-up. Hyperthyroidism patients were newly diagnosed, with disease duration under 2 months, and aged 18 to 65 years. Patients with uncontrolled infections, other autoimmune diseases, pregnancy or lactation were excluded. Clinical symptoms, serum thyroxine and TRAb, thyroid ultrasound, and orbital computed tomography formed the basis for the diagnoses. For the first round of RT-PCR on the TCR CDR3, the HTBI primer set was used together with the Qiagen OneStep RT-PCR kit. Blood samples also contained most of the expanded thyroid clonotypes (frequency above 0.001), which suggests that blood repertoires may reflect thyroid immune responses. A 13 V-J signature model separated ophthalmopathy from stable hyperthyroidism, with roughly 88% sensitivity and about 81% specificity in cross-validation and 80%/75% in testing. In validation, progression to ophthalmopathy was predicted by the model with roughly 69% sensitivity and 72% to 85% specificity, a median of 6.5 months before onset. A discovery cohort of approximately 97 patients, roughly 45 with Graves' ophthalmopathy and about 60 with stable Graves' hyperthyroidism, was used to find distinguishing TCR V-J signatures. Prospective prediction of ophthalmopathy was tested in an independent validation cohort of fewer than 20 hyperthyroidism patients and around 16 patients who later progressed to ophthalmopathy. The 85 to 100 discovery patients were randomly split 7:3 into training and test sets. The study also compared thyroid tissue and blood T-cell repertoires from roughly 6 Graves' hyperthyroidism patients. Following sampling, methimazole starting at 30 mg daily was given to hyperthyroidism patients, and high-dose intravenous methylprednisolone was given to ophthalmopathy patients. Libraries were constructed in a second round of multiplex PCR, after which size selection and purification were carried out. Libraries were sequenced paired-end with 100 bp reads on an Illumina HiSeq2000. SOAPnuke was used to process the raw data, throwing out any read that contained adapters or uncalled bases, had a mean Phred below 15, or lacked an exact constant-primer or identifier match. High-quality paired reads were merged using COPE v1.2.5, and each unique nucleotide sequence was defined as a clonotype. MiTCR v1.1 was used to align clonotypes to the IMGT TRBV, TRBD and TRBJ reference segments. The analysis included only V-J combinations with a frequency above 0.0001, which together covered around 99% of the repertoires. A TCS score was defined as the ratio of F50 (clonal expansion) to E x V (chaos), with BLOSUM62-based TCRdist applied between CDR3 peptides within each V-J. Welch's t-statistics and random forest reduced fewer than 600 V-J features to under 15, which were used in a naive Bayes classifier (R e1071). No statistical method was used to fix the sample size in advance, and group allocation was not hidden from the investigators. The paper reports TCR Vbeta CDR3 sequencing of some 140 peripheral blood samples: some 44 ophthalmopathy, about 75 hyperthyroidism and about 17 progressor patients.

The specimen comprised peripheral blood mononuclear cells (PBMCs), sampled at new diagnosis, from a patient treated with antithyroid drugs. This receptor was identified in a woman in her late teens or twenties with Graves disease. Donor details come from another sample of the same person, matched by shared clones.

The encoded CDR3 is CASSEDSGTGTSYEQFF. The nucleotide sequence is given as TGTGCCAGCAGTGAAGATTCGGGAACAGGCACCTCCTACGAGCAGTTCTTC. The sequence is built from TRBV6-1 and TRBJ2-1; the D gene is perhaps TRBD1 or TRBD2, as each covers 5 bases. Inclusive of the bounding cysteine and phenylalanine, the CDR3 is 17 residues long. Only the CDR3 portion is preserved as DNA: 51 bases, with reading frame beginning at the first base. CDR1 MNHNS and CDR2 SASEGT are derived from the germline V gene. Cut back by 1 base and 10 bases, the V and J ends lie 23 bases apart.